These 18 T cell receptor beta chains originate from one sample sequenced in a study of T cells in Graves' hyperthyroidism and ophthalmopathy. RNA transcripts gave rise to amplified TCR beta CDR3 regions. The HTBI primer set served for first-round RT-PCR of the TCR CDR3. Using its own MiXCR run on the multiplex PCR reads, TCRdb lists one record per CDR3 protein. The sample yields hundreds of thousands of distinct CDR3 sequences, around 24% seen once. The source material was blood. The source is a woman aged 25-40 years with Graves' ophthalmopathy.

This clonotype was detected ten times or more. This chain connects TRBV6-2 or TRBV6-3 to TRBJ2-7; 7 bases map to TRBD1. There are 13 residues in the CDR3. V lost 8 bases, J lost 6 bases, and 10 bases stayed unmatched. Per the germline V gene, CDR1 is MNHEY and CDR2 is SVGEGT. CDR3 coding DNA: TGTGCCAGCCGGACAAGGGGGCGCAGCGAGCAGTACTTC. Residues: CASRTRGRSEQYF.

The chain employs TRBV6-5 and TRBJ2-7; TRBD1 aligns across 7 bases. CDR1 MNHEY and CDR2 SVGAGI come from the germline V gene. The ends lost 0 bases at V and 5 bases at J; junction bases unmatched: 7. The CDR3 runs 15 residues. CDR3 amino acids: CASSYSRNRGNEQYF. The CDR3 DNA is TGTGCCAGCAGTTACTCGAGGAACAGGGGCAACGAGCAGTACTTC.

The chain links TRBV19 to TRBJ2-7, with D possibly TRBD2 on 5 matching bases. Germline CDR1 reads LNHDA; CDR2 reads SQIVND (reference sequence). Trimming pared 4 bases from V and 0 bases from J, leaving 7 bases between. CDR3 size: 13 residues. The CDR3 sequence: CASSNGDSYEQYF. Here the CDR3 DNA reads TGTGCCAGTAGTAACGGGGACTCCTACGAGCAGTACTTC.

The chain recombines TRBV6-2 or TRBV6-3 with TRBJ2-7; 8 nucleotides align to TRBD1. This CDR3 contains 12 residues. The trim removed 4 bases at V and 5 bases at J, leaving 1 base unmatched. Germline V gene lookup returns CDR1 MNHEY and CDR2 SVGEGT. The CDR3 nucleotides read TGTGCCAGCAGTTTCAGGGGGCACGAGCAGTACTTC. Its protein product is CASSFRGHEQYF.

This clonotype appeared many times. The chain recombines TRBV4-1 with TRBJ1-5; no clear D. Germline V gene data show CDR1 as MGHRA and CDR2 as YSYEKL. The CDR3 covers 14 residues. The V and J ends lost 9 bases and 6 bases respectively, with 18 bases between them. The CDR3: CASHSGEPGQPQHF. Written as DNA, the CDR3 is TGCGCCAGTCATTCGGGCGAACCGGGTCAGCCCCAGCATTTT.

This clonotype was seen ten or more times. This rearrangement joins TRBV7-9 to TRBJ2-6; tentatively, D is TRBD2 (6 bases). V was clipped by 1 base and J by 0 bases, with 22 bases between them. CDR1 is SEHNR and CDR2 is FQNEAQ in the germline V gene (reference sequence). The CDR3 consists of 21 residues. In DNA, the CDR3 is TGTGCCAGCAGCTTAGTCCAACTCGTGGGACTTAAGAGCTCTGGGGCCAACGTCCTGACTTTC. It is translated as CASSLVQLVGLKSSGANVLTF.

The V gene is TRBV30, the J gene TRBJ1-1; perhaps TRBD1 as D (5 bases). V lost 7 bases and J 4 bases, leaving 13 bases between the germline ends. CDR1 is GTSNPN and CDR2 is SVGIG in the germline V gene (reference sequence). The CDR3 length is 12 residues. The CDR3 loop reads CAFAGRITEAFF. Written as DNA, the CDR3 is TGTGCCTTTGCAGGGCGGATCACTGAAGCTTTCTTT.

V is TRBV30 and J is TRBJ1-1; D uncertain. Looked up from germline, CDR1 is GTSNPN and CDR2 is SVGIG (reference sequence). CDR3 length: 13 amino acids. Trimming removed 8 bases at V and 7 bases at J, with 20 bases between. The CDR3 DNA reads TGTGCCGGAGAGGTAGGTCAAGGGAATGAAGCTTTCTTT. This gives the protein CAGEVGQGNEAFF.

This clonotype was observed at least ten times. The chain is built from TRBV4-2 and TRBJ2-6; 9 nucleotides match TRBD2. The CDR3 sequence is 17 residues long. Germline CDR1 is LGHNA and CDR2 is YNFKEQ. The J segment lost 3 bases and the V segment lost 1 base, leaving 4 bases of the junction unmatched. The CDR3 DNA is TGTGCCAGCAGCCAAGGGGGACTAGCTGATGGGGCCAACGTCCTGACTTTC. Encoded protein: CASSQGGLADGANVLTF.

This clonotype was found a few times. J is TRBJ1-5 and V is TRBV6-1, with a possible D match to TRBD1 (5 bases). The CDR3 sequence is 16 residues long. The V gene's germline CDR1 is MNHNS and CDR2 SASEGT. Trimming cost V 2 bases and J 4 bases, with 15 bases left between them. Here the CDR3 DNA reads TGTGCCAGCAGTGAAAAGGTTGGGGCCACTAATCAGCCCCAGCATTTT. It is translated as CASSEKVGATNQPQHF.

The rearrangement uses TRBV6-1 and TRBJ1-2; 8 bases match TRBD1. V gave up 6 bases and J gave up 5 bases; unmatched junction bases: 11. This CDR3 has 15 amino acids. Germline V gene sequence: CDR1 MNHNS, CDR2 SASEGT. This CDR3 reads CASSPADRGGYGYTF. The CDR3 DNA is TGTGCCAGCAGCCCAGCAGACAGGGGAGGGTATGGCTACACCTTC.

Many counts were recorded for this clonotype. The rearrangement links TRBV24-1 to TRBJ2-6; unclear D gene. The germline CDR1 and CDR2 sequences are KGHDR and SFDVKD. The CDR3 has 16 amino acids. Deletions cut 4 bases from V and 1 base from J, with 10 bases between. The CDR3 DNA is TGTGCCACCAGTGACCCAGGCAGGTCTGGGGCCAACGTCCTGACTTTC. It specifies CATSDPGRSGANVLTF.

This clonotype has only a few counts. The genes are TRBV20-1 and TRBJ2-5; TRBD2 matches at 8 bases. This CDR3 contains 15 residues. Germline assignment: CDR1 DFQATT and CDR2 SNEGSKA (reference sequence). Losses at the gene ends were 2 bases for V and 5 bases for J; bases not matched to a gene: 10. The CDR3 protein is CSARLTSGGRETQYF. The CDR3 nucleotides are TGCAGTGCTAGACTTACAAGCGGGGGTCGGGAGACCCAGTACTTC.

This clonotype appeared many times. The chain joins TRBV12-3 or TRBV12-4 to TRBJ1-1; D call uncertain. With 2 bases removed from V and 4 bases from J, the gap between germline ends came to 11 bases. The CDR3 runs 14 residues. The CDR3 sequence is CASSLLESGTEAFF. CDR3 in DNA: TGTGCCAGCAGTTTATTAGAGAGCGGCACTGAAGCTTTCTTT.

The sample holds many counts of this clonotype. The genes are TRBV7-2 and TRBJ2-7; 7 positions match TRBD2. With V trimmed by 2 bases and J by 2 bases, 6 bases remained unmatched. Per germline, CDR1 SGHTA and CDR2 FQGNSA. CDR3 length: 15 residues. Written as DNA, the CDR3 is TGTGCCAGCAGCTTATGGGCGGGGGAGACCTACGAGCAGTACTTC. Protein sequence: CASSLWAGETYEQYF.

Many counts were recorded for this clonotype. The chain uses TRBV11-2 and TRBJ2-5; TRBD2 is a possible D gene (6 bases). Trimming pared 1 base from V and 5 bases from J, leaving 8 bases between. CDR3 size: 13 residues. Germline-derived CDR1 and CDR2 are SGHAT and FQNNGV. The CDR3 loop is CASSLVLAETQYF. The CDR3 nucleotides read TGTGCCAGCAGCTTAGTTCTAGCGGAGACCCAGTACTTC.

For this clonotype: Being one base from a much bigger clone, this may be a read error. The chain combines TRBV10-1 with TRBJ1-5, with D maybe TRBD1 (5 bases). The CDR3 consists of 13 residues. The germline CDR1 and CDR2 sequences are WNHNN and SYGVQD (reference sequence). The ends were cut back, 4 bases at V and 3 bases at J, with 7 bases in the middle. CDR3 sequence (DNA): TGCGCCAGCAGTGTGGGACTCAATCAGCCCCAGCATTTT. Translated: CASSVGLNQPQHF.

In its sample, this clonotype was seen many times. The rearrangement joins TRBV4-1 to TRBJ2-2; no clear D. This CDR3 contains 12 residues. Germline lookup yields CDR1 MGHRA and CDR2 YSYEKL. V lost 3 bases and J 6 bases, leaving 5 bases between the germline ends. The DNA for the CDR3 is TGCGCCAGCAGCCACCCCGCCGGGGAGCTGTTTTTT. Amino acids: CASSHPAGELFF.